The sequence of this T cell receptor beta chain was determined in a study of T cell changes during pregnancy in multiple sclerosis (dated by TCRdb to between 2019 and 2020). Context from the whole study: In women with multiple sclerosis, the researchers looked at how the T cell repertoire shifted as pregnancy progressed.

Libraries were prepared through the immunoSEQ multiplex PCR assay. TCRdb's version of the immuneACCESS table is confined to in-frame rearrangements and falls short of the full clone set. An unresolved V gene accounts for under half of the shortfall where checked; the remainder is of unknown origin. In all, the sample holds around 30,000 clones, and roughly nine tenths of those were seen once. The ten largest clones take up approximately 4.5% of the sample. Reading from cysteine to phenylalanine, the CDR3 counts 18 amino acids. Just CDR3 DNA is preserved here, 54 bases in frame from base 1. V and J are trimmed by 0 bases and 4 bases, and the gene matches miss 12 bases of the junction. CDR1 and CDR2, per the germline V gene, are LGHNA and YNFKEQ. As concerns this clone: Which antigen it targets is not known. No clone much larger than this one lies a single base away; base qualities are absent.

The sample consisted of CD8+ T cells from peripheral blood mononuclear cells, taken in the second trimester of pregnancy. The receptor was isolated from a female donor with multiple sclerosis, enrolled in a pregnancy study. The chain employs TRBV4-2 and TRBJ2-7, and TRBD2 matches 10 of the central bases. The DNA reads as follows: TGTGCCAGCAGCCAAGATTGGGGTCTAGCGGGAGACCGATACGAGCAGTACTTC. This sequence encodes CASSQDWGLAGDRYEQYF.